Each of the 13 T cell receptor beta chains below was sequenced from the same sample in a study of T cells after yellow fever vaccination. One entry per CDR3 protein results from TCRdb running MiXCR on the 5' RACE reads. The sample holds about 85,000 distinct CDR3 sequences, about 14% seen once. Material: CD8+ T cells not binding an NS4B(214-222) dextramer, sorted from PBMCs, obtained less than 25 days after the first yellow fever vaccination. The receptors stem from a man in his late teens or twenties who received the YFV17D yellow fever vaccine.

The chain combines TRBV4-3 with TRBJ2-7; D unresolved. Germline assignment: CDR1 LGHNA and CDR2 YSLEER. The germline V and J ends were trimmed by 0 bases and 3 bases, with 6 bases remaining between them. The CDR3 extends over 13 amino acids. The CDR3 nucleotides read TGCGCCAGCAGCCAAGAGCTGGACTACGAGCAGTACTTC. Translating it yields CASSQELDYEQYF.

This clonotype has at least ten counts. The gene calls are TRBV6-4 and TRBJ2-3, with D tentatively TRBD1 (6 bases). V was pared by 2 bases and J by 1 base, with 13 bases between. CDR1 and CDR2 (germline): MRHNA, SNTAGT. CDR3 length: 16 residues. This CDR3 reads CASSDKTGSGTDTQYF. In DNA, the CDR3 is TGTGCCAGCAGTGACAAAACAGGGAGCGGCACAGATACGCAGTATTTT.

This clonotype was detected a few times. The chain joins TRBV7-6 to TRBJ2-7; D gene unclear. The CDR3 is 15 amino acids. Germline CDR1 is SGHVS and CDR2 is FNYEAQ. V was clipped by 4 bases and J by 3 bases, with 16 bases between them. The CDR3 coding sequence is TGTGCCAGCAGCTCAGAGCAGCTTCACCTCTACGAGCAGTACTTC. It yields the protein CASSSEQLHLYEQYF.

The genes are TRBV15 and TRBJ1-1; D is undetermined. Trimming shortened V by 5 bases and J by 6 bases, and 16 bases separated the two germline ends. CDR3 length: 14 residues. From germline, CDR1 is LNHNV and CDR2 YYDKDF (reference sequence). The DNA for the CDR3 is TGTGCCACCAGCCCCCTTCTAGCGGGTGCTGAAGCTTTCTTT. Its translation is CATSPLLAGAEAFF.

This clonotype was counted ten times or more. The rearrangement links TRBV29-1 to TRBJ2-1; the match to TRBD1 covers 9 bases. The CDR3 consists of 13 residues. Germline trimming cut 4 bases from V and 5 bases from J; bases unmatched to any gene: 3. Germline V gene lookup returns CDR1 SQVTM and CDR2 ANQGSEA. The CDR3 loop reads CSVVGDRDNEQFF. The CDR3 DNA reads TGCAGCGTTGTAGGGGACAGGGACAATGAGCAGTTCTTC.

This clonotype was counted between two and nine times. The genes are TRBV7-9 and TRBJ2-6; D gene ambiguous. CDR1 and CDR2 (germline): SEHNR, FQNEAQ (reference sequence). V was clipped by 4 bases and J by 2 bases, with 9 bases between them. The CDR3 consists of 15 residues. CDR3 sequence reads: CASSYRRTGANVLTF. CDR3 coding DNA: TGTGCCAGCAGCTACCGTCGAACTGGGGCCAACGTCCTGACTTTC.

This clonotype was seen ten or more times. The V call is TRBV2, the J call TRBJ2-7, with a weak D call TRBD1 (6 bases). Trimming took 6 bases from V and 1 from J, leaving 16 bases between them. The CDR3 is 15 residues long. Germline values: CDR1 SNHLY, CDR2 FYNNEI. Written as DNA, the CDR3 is TGTGCCAGCAGCCCCACAGGGTTCGGGTCCTACGAGCAGTACGTC. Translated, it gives CASSPTGFGSYEQYV.

Here the CDR3 DNA reads TGCAGCGTTGAGGACAGGGCGAATAACTATGGCTACACCTTC. This translates into CSVEDRANNYGYTF. The V call is TRBV29-1, the J call TRBJ1-2, with 8 nucleotides matching TRBD1. The CDR3 sequence is 14 residues long. V lost 3 bases, J lost 1 base, and 4 bases stayed unmatched. CDR1 is SQVTM and CDR2 is ANQGSEA in the germline V gene.

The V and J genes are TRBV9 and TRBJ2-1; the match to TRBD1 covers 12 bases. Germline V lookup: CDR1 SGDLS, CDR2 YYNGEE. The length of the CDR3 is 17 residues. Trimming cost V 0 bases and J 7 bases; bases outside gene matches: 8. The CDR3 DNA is TGTGCCAGCAGCGTAGCCCCGGGACAGGGGGCGGGTAATGAGCAGTTCTTC. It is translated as CASSVAPGQGAGNEQFF.

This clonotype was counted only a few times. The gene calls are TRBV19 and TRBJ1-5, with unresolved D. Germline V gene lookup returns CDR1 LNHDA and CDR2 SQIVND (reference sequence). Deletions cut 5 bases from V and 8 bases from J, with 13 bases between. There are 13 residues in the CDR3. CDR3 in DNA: TGTGCCAGTAGTGGTGCGGGTTTAGAGCCCCAGCATTTT. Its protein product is CASSGAGLEPQHF.

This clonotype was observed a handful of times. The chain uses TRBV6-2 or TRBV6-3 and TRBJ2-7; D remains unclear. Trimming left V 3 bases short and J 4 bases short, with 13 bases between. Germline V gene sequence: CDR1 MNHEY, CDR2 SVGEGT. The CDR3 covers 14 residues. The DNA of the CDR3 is TGTGCCAGCAGTTATGTGGATAGCCTTTACGAGCAGTACGTC. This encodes CASSYVDSLYEQYV.

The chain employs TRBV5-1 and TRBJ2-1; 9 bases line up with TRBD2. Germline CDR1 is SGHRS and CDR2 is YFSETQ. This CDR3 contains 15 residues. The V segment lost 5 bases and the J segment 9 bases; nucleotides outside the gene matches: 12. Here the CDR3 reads CASSHSGGPLAEQFF. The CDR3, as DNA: TGCGCCAGCAGTCATAGCGGGGGCCCTTTGGCTGAGCAGTTCTTC. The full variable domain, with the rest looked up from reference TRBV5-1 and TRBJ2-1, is KAGVTQTPRYLIKTRGQQVTLSCSPISGHRSVSWYQQTPGQGLQFLFEYFSETQRNKGNFPGRFSGRQFSNSRSEMNVSTLELGDSALYLCASSHSGGPLAEQFFGPGTRLTVL.

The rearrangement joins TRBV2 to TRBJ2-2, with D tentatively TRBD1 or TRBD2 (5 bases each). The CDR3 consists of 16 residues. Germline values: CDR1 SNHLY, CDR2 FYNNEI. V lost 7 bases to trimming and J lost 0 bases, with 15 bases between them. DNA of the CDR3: TGTGCCAGCATAGAGGGGTGGTCTACGAACACCGGGGAGCTGTTTTTT. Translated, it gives CASIEGWSTNTGELFF.